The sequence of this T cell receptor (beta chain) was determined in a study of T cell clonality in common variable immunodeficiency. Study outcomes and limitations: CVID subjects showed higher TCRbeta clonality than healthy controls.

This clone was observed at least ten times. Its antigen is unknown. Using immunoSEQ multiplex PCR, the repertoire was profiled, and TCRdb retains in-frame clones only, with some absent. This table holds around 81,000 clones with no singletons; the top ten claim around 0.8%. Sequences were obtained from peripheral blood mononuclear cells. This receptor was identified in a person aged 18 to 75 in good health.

The CDR3 loop is CASSLGPLDSHTDTQYF. CDR3 bases read: TGCGCCAGCAGCTTGGGCCCACTAGACTCCCACACAGATACG. V gene TRBV5-1 combines with J gene TRBJ2-3; perhaps TRBD2 as D (5 bases). The read ends 3 residues before the CDR3 terminus; that terminus is restored from the germline J gene. The germline V and J ends were trimmed by 0 bases and 2 bases, with 16 bases remaining between them. Germline V gene sequence: CDR1 SGHRS, CDR2 YFSETQ. The length of the CDR3 is 17 residues.